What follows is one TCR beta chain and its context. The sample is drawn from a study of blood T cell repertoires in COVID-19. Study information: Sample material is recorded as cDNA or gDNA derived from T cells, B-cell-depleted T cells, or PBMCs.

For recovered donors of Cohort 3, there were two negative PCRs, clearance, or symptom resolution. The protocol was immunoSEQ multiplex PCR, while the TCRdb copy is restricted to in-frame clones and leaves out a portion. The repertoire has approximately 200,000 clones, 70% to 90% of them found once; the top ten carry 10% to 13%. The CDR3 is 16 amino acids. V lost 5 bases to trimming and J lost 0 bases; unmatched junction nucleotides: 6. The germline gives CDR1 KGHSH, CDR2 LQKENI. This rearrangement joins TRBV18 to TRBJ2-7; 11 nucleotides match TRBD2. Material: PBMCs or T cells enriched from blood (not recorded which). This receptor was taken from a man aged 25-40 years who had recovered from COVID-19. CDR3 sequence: CASSTSSGGTSYEQYF. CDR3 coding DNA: TGTGCCAGCTCAACTTCTAGCGGGGGGACCTCCTACGAGCAGTACTTC.